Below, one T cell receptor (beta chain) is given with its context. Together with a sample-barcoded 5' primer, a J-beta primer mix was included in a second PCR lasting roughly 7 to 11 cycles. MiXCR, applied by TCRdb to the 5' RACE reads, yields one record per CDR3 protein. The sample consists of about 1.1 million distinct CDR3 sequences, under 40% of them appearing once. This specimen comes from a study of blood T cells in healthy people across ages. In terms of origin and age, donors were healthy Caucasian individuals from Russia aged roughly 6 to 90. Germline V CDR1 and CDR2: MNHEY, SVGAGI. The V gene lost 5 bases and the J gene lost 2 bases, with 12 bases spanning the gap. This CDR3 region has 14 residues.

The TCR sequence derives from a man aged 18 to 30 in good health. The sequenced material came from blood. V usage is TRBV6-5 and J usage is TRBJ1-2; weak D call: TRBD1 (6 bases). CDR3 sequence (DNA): TGTGCCAGCAGTACTCTACAGGGAAACTATGGCTACACCTTC. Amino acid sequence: CASSTLQGNYGYTF.